The clone carrying this T cell receptor (beta chain) was recorded a few times. What it recognizes is unknown. The sample is drawn from a study of beta chain features in type 1 diabetes. Overall study results and limits: A moderate, significant TCRB CDR3 shortening appeared in type 1 diabetes across four CD4+ subsets. No resolution was reached here on whether HLA type influences TCRB rearrangement.

The CDR3 extends over 13 amino acids. V was cut by 10 bases and J by 1 base, with 13 bases left in between. Germline lookup yields CDR1 MDHEN and CDR2 SYDVKM. The authors took one heparinised blood draw, averaging about 116 mL, from each donor. Expressed TCRB transcripts got sequenced, as all isolated RNA was reverse transcribed. Mean read depth for naive, central memory and regulatory T cell samples was about 3.4 million reads. Using immunoSEQ multiplex PCR, the repertoire was profiled, and TCRdb retains in-frame clones only, with some absent. The sample contains about 260,000 clones, around 21% of which appear only once.

Sequencing was carried out using naive CD4+ T cells from blood. The sequence was obtained from a middle-aged woman with type 1 diabetes. The chain is built from TRBV28 and TRBJ2-5; D unclear. The CDR3, as DNA: TGTGCCATTTCGACACCAGGCCAAGAGACCCAGTACTTC. It codes for CAISTPGQETQYF. Full variable domain (rest looked up from reference TRBV28 and TRBJ2-5): DVKVTQSSRYLVKRTGEKVFLECVQDMDHENMFWYRQDPGLGLRLIYFSYDVKMKEKGDIPEGYSVSREKKERFSLILESASTNQTSMYLCAISTPGQETQYFGPGTRLLVL.